This TCR beta chain is from a study of tumor and adjacent non-tumor tissue in lung cancer. TCRbeta libraries were built with three rounds of nested PCR, modified from ARM-PCR. MiXCR, applied by TCRdb to the multiplex PCR reads, yields one record per CDR3 protein. The table shows 35,000 to 55,000 distinct CDR3 sequences, with roughly 60% occurring only once. This sample's RNA came from whole unsorted tissue. Distant lung tissue was collected more than 3 cm away from the tumor edge. The junction had 10 bases not matched to a gene; V was cut back by 9 bases and J by 9 bases. The CDR3 is 14 residues long. The germline gives CDR1 MDHEN, CDR2 SYDVKM.

Sequenced: distant non-tumor lung tissue. The clonotype comes from a man aged 50-59 years with non-small cell lung cancer. V gene TRBV28 combines with J gene TRBJ2-1; 11 nucleotides agree with TRBD1. This CDR3 reads CASTDRGHRIEQFF. CDR3 bases: TGTGCCAGTACGGACAGGGGGCACAGGATTGAGCAGTTCTTC.